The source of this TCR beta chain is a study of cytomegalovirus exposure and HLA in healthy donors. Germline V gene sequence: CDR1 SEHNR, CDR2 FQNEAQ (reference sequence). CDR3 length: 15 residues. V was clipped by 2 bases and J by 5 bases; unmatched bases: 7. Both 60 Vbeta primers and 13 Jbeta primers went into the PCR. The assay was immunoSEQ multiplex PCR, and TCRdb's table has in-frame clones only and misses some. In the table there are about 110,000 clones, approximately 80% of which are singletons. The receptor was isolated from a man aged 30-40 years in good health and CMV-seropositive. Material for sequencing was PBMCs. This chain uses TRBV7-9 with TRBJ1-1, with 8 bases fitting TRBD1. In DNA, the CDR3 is TGTGCCAGCAGCTTAACCGGGACAGGCGGTACTGAAGCTTTCTTT. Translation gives CASSLTGTGGTEAFF.